These 23 T cell receptor beta chains originate from one sample sequenced in a study of OX40 agonist ivuxolimab in advanced cancers. Sequencing used immunoSEQ multiplex PCR; TCRdb keeps in-frame clones, though not all of them. The sample comprises tens of thousands of clones, about 89% of which are singletons, and approximately 1.8% rests with the top ten. Specimen: CD4+ or CD8+ T cells sorted from blood, collected in a trial of the OX40 agonist ivuxolimab. The receptors shown here come from an adult with an advanced solid tumor such as melanoma, head and neck, liver or kidney cancer.

The chain couples TRBV12-2 to TRBJ1-1; the table assigns TRBD1, which was not confirmed against the DNA. TRBV12-2 is given as a pseudogene. This CDR3 region has 15 residues. CDR3 residues: CASRLARRLGQYAFF. The DNA for the CDR3 is TGTGCAAGTCGCTTAGCGAGACGATTGGGACAGTACGCTTTCTTT.

This chain connects TRBV5-1 to TRBJ2-3; the match to TRBD2 covers 11 bases. The CDR3 is 15 residues long. V lost 4 bases, J lost 4 bases, and 5 bases stayed unmatched. CDR1 is SGHRS and CDR2 is YFSETQ in the germline V gene. The CDR3 here is CASSDTSGGPDTQYF. CDR3 nucleotides: TGCGCCAGCAGCGATACTAGCGGGGGACCAGATACGCAGTATTTT.

This clone was recorded once. This rearrangement joins TRBV10-1 to TRBJ2-2; either TRBD1 or TRBD2 may fit D (5 bases each). V lost 5 bases and J 0 bases, leaving 10 bases between the germline ends. The CDR3 has 15 amino acids. The germline gives CDR1 WNHNN, CDR2 SYGVQD (reference sequence). The CDR3 DNA follows: TGCGCCAGCAGTTTGAGGGGCACGAACACCGGGGAGCTGTTTTTT. Encoded protein: CASSLRGTNTGELFF.

V is TRBV4-3 and J is TRBJ1-2; tentatively, D is TRBD1 (5 bases). This CDR3 contains 16 residues. Germline lookup yields CDR1 LGHNA and CDR2 YSLEER. V was clipped by 0 bases and J by 2 bases, with 13 bases between them. CDR3 residues: CASSQDYPGQNYGYTF. The CDR3 coding sequence is TGCGCCAGCAGCCAAGATTACCCAGGACAAAACTATGGCTACACCTTC.

The chain joins TRBV5-6 to TRBJ2-5; D ambiguous. The CDR3 runs to 15 residues. V lost 4 bases and J 6 bases, leaving 19 bases between the germline ends. Looked up from germline, CDR1 is SGHDT and CDR2 is YYEEEE. This chain's CDR3 is CASSPRSLLTQTQYF. The CDR3 nucleotides read TGTGCCAGCAGCCCCCGAAGCCTTTTGACGCAGACCCAGTACTTC.

The J gene is TRBJ1-4, the V gene TRBV6-6, with TRBD1 matching over 11 bases. The germline V gene encodes CDR1 MNHNY and CDR2 SVGAGI (reference sequence). The CDR3 totals 14 residues. J gave up 7 bases and V 7 bases, and 5 bases lay outside the gene matches. The DNA for the CDR3 is TGTGCCAGCAAAAGGACAGGGGGCGGTGAAAAACTGTTTTTT. It encodes CASKRTGGGEKLFF.

The V gene is TRBV6-5, the J gene TRBJ2-7, with 12 bases aligning to TRBD2. V was clipped by 7 bases and J by 3 bases; unmatched bases: 4. This CDR3 has 14 amino acids. CDR1 is MNHEY and CDR2 is SVGAGI in the germline V gene. DNA of the CDR3: TGTGCCAGCAACAAGGGACTAGCGGGCTACGAGCAGTACTTC. Residues: CASNKGLAGYEQYF.

This chain uses TRBV6-5 with TRBJ1-5; a weak D match, TRBD1 (6 bases). Germline V gene data show CDR1 as MNHEY and CDR2 as SVGAGI. With 2 bases removed from V and 6 bases from J, the gap between germline ends came to 11 bases. The CDR3 runs to 14 residues. The CDR3 protein is CASSYGGAGQPQHF. Here the CDR3 DNA reads TGTGCCAGCAGTTACGGGGGGGCCGGTCAGCCCCAGCATTTT.

The CDR3 region is CATSRVNGGYNEQFF. The CDR3 coding sequence is TGTGCCACCAGCAGAGTAAACGGGGGGTACAATGAGCAGTTCTTC. This chain links TRBV15 with TRBJ2-1; 7 nucleotides agree with TRBD2. V trimming: 1 base; J trimming: 4 bases; junction bases outside the gene matches: 4. CDR1 is LNHNV and CDR2 is YYDKDF in the germline V gene (reference sequence). This CDR3 has 15 amino acids. Full variable domain (missing parts from reference TRBV15 and TRBJ2-1): DAMVIQNPRYQVTQFGKPVTLSCSQTLNHNVMYWYQQKSSQAPKLLFHYYDKDFNNEADTPDNFQSRRPNTSFCFLDIRSPGLGDTAMYLCATSRVNGGYNEQFFGPGTRLTVL.

The chain carries TRBV7-9 and TRBJ2-5; D ambiguous. The CDR3 runs to 14 residues. Trimming cost V 5 bases and J 4 bases, with 14 bases left between them. Germline CDR1 is SEHNR and CDR2 is FQNEAQ (reference sequence). CDR3 sequence reads: CASSEYGSRETQYF. CDR3 nucleotide sequence: TGTGCCAGCAGCGAGTACGGGTCCCGAGAGACCCAGTACTTC.

V gene TRBV21-1 combines with J gene TRBJ2-2; the D call in the table, TRBD2, was not verified against the DNA. TRBV21-1 is described as a pseudogene. The CDR3 covers 14 residues. The CDR3 nucleotides are TGTGCCAGCAGCCTCGGCGGGGCGTCCGGGGAGCTGTTTTTT. Residues: CASSLGGASGELFF.

The chain joins TRBV7-9 to TRBJ2-7; possible D gene TRBD1, 5 bases. This CDR3 comprises 14 residues. The germline V gene encodes CDR1 SEHNR and CDR2 FQNEAQ (reference sequence). V lost 1 base to trimming and J lost 4 bases, with 11 bases between them. The CDR3 DNA is TGTGCCAGCAGCTTAGGTCCAGGGAATTACGAGCAGTACGTC. Translated: CASSLGPGNYEQYV.

This chain links TRBV18 with TRBJ1-1; D call uncertain. The CDR3 covers 14 residues. Germline values: CDR1 KGHSH, CDR2 LQKENI. Trimming took off 0 bases at V and 4 bases at J, with 9 bases between the two ends. CDR3 in DNA: TGTGCCAGCTCACCACCCCCCGGAGGCACTGAAGCTTTCTTT. Amino acids: CASSPPPGGTEAFF.

The chain combines TRBV6-1 with TRBJ2-2; TRBD2 matches at 7 bases. CDR1 and CDR2 (germline): MNHNS, SASEGT. The CDR3 spans 16 residues. V was clipped by 4 bases and J by 2 bases; unmatched bases: 7. The CDR3 nucleotides are TGTGCCAGCAGTGGTTGGGGCGGGGGAAACACCGGGGAGCTGTTTTTT. This sequence encodes CASSGWGGGNTGELFF.

The chain carries TRBV6-6 and TRBJ2-1, with unresolved D. Per the germline V gene, CDR1 is MNHNY and CDR2 is SVGAGI (reference sequence). This CDR3 has 11 residues. V gave up 2 bases and J gave up 13 bases, with 9 bases separating them. This CDR3 is CASSYADVQFF. CDR3 coding DNA: TGTGCCAGCAGTTACGCGGACGTACAGTTCTTC.

This clone was counted a single time. V usage is TRBV7-2 and J usage is TRBJ2-2, with a possible D match to TRBD1 (6 bases). The germline V and J ends were trimmed by 1 base and 0 bases, with 6 bases remaining between them. The CDR3 length is 15 residues. Looked up from germline, CDR1 is SGHTA and CDR2 is FQGNSA. The DNA for the CDR3 is TGTGCCAGCAGCTTAGGGACAGCGAACACCGGGGAGCTGTTTTTT. The encoded protein is CASSLGTANTGELFF. Looking up the rest from reference TRBV7-2 and TRBJ2-2 gives the full variable domain: GAGVSQSPSNKVTEKGKDVELRCDPISGHTALYWYRQSLGQGLEFLIYFQGNSAPDKSGLPSDRFSAERTGGSVSTLTIQRTQQEDSAVYLCASSLGTANTGELFFGEGSRLTVL.

This clone was detected only once. The chain couples TRBV5-1 to TRBJ2-3, with TRBD2 identical over 7 bases. CDR3 length: 16 amino acids. Germline-derived CDR1 and CDR2 are SGHRS and YFSETQ. V lost 5 bases and J lost 0; bases outside the gene matches: 9. The CDR3 sequence: CASSWLAGSSTDTQYF. DNA for the CDR3: TGCGCCAGCAGTTGGTTAGCGGGTTCTAGCACAGATACGCAGTATTTT. Complete variable domain (other parts from reference TRBV5-1 and TRBJ2-3): KAGVTQTPRYLIKTRGQQVTLSCSPISGHRSVSWYQQTPGQGLQFLFEYFSETQRNKGNFPGRFSGRQFSNSRSEMNVSTLELGDSALYLCASSWLAGSSTDTQYFGPGTRLTVL.

About this clone itself: Sequence at one end of the junction differs from germline and may be a read error. The chain employs TRBV29-1 and TRBJ2-5; 7 bases line up with TRBD2. The CDR3 runs 15 residues. The germline V gene encodes CDR1 SQVTM and CDR2 ANQGSEA. The CDR3 region has the DNA TGCAGCGTACAGTTGGGGAGGGGTGGCTTTGCTGTGGTTGACTTC. Translating it yields CSVQLGRGGFAVVDF.

The genes are TRBV9 and TRBJ2-3, with 8 bases identical to TRBD2. Germline-derived CDR1 and CDR2 are SGDLS and YYNGEE. The CDR3 runs to 15 residues. V trimming: 1 base; J trimming: 5 bases; junction bases outside the gene matches: 6. The CDR3 reads CASSVSGSGVDTQYF. The CDR3, as DNA: TGTGCCAGCAGCGTAAGCGGGAGCGGAGTAGATACGCAGTATTTT.

The chain links TRBV28 to TRBJ2-7; 16 bases match TRBD2. The CDR3 spans 17 residues. Germline V gene sequence: CDR1 MDHEN, CDR2 SYDVKM. V lost 7 bases, J lost 3 bases, and 9 bases stayed unmatched. In nucleotides, the CDR3 is TGTGCCAGCATTGGGACTAGCGGGAGGGCTGGGGGCTACGAGCAGTACTTC. It codes for CASIGTSGRAGGYEQYF.

The chain uses TRBV5-1 and TRBJ2-3, with TRBD1 matching 8 bases. V lost 2 bases, J lost 7 bases, and 9 bases stayed unmatched. There are 15 residues in the CDR3. From germline, CDR1 is SGHRS and CDR2 YFSETQ. CDR3 bases: TGCGCCAGCAGCTTACAGGGGGTGAAAGTGAATACGCAGTATTTT. The encoded protein is CASSLQGVKVNTQYF.

The V and J genes are TRBV7-2 and TRBJ2-1; D unclear. Trimming pared 2 bases from V and 0 bases from J, leaving 11 bases between. CDR1 is SGHTA, CDR2 FQGNSA, per germline. This CDR3 has 16 amino acids. The CDR3 region is CASSLRSRSSYNEQFF. Written as DNA, the CDR3 is TGTGCCAGCAGCTTAAGGAGCCGCAGCTCCTACAATGAGCAGTTCTTC.

This rearrangement joins TRBV11-3 to TRBJ2-5, with D perhaps assigned TRBD1 or TRBD2 (5 bases each). Germline V lookup: CDR1 SGHNT, CDR2 YENEEA. The CDR3 has 12 amino acids. The V end lost 5 bases, the J end lost 5 bases, and 9 bases lay between the germline ends. CDR3 residues: CASSQEGETQYF. The CDR3 DNA sequence: TGTGCCAGCAGCCAAGAGGGGGAGACCCAGTACTTC. The whole variable domain, filled in from reference TRBV11-3 and TRBJ2-5, reads EAGVVQSPRYKIIEKKQPVAFWCNPISGHNTLYWYLQNLGQGPELLIRYENEEAVDDSQLPKDRFSAERLKGVDSTLKIQPAELGDSAVYLCASSQEGETQYFGPGTRLLVL.